The text below deals with one T cell receptor (beta chain). Its antigen is not known. The data stem from a study of cytomegalovirus exposure and HLA in healthy donors. Study results and limitations: According to a later analysis, donors in an Asian-associated ancestry cluster reportedly had fewer N-insertions than the roughly 670-donor mean. TCR beta V- and J-gene trimming was later associated with a missense DCLRE1C variant. Most CMV-associated TCR beta chains were later found to appear HLA-restricted.

Both 60 Vbeta primers and 13 Jbeta primers went into the PCR. Clones were sequenced by immunoSEQ multiplex PCR, and TCRdb holds only the in-frame ones, with some missing. The sample yields 90,000 to 120,000 clones, around 80% seen once. The CDR3 contains 13 residues. Trimming left V 5 bases short and J 0 bases short, with 8 bases between. Germline V lookup: CDR1 MNHEY, CDR2 SMNVEV (reference sequence). The sequenced material came from PBMCs. The genes are TRBV27 and TRBJ2-7, with D possibly matching TRBD1 (5 bases). This TCR was recovered from a man aged 25 to 40 in good health and CMV-seropositive. The CDR3 protein is CASSGHSSYEQYF. The CDR3, as DNA: TGTGCCAGCAGTGGACACTCCTCCTACGAGCAGTACTTC.